This T cell receptor (beta chain) comes out of a study of T cell clones after liver transplantation. On the study more broadly: Third-party-reactive TCRbeta sequences from pre-transplant mixed lymphocyte reactions served as antigen-independent comparators.

Assay: immunoSEQ multiplex PCR; the TCRdb copy retains only in-frame clones and omits some. The sample shows 99,000 or so clones, 75% to 90% of them seen only once. Remarks on this clone: As yet, its antigen is unknown.

Study-level points and caveats: A significant post-transplant drop in circulating graft-donor-reactive CD4 TCRbeta sequences occurred in most of the 8 subjects.

The junction had 4 bases not matched to a gene; V was cut back by 5 bases and J by 3 bases. The CDR3 loop spans 13 amino acids. Per the germline V gene, CDR1 is SGHAT and CDR2 is FQNNGV. This chain connects TRBV11-2 to TRBJ2-7, with TRBD2 matching over 7 bases. Sequenced here: CD4+ T cells from blood, sampled before liver transplant. The clonotype originates from a human donor who received a liver transplant. CDR3 loop: CASSRDYRYEQYF. CDR3 nucleotide sequence: TGTGCCAGCAGCCGGGACTACCGCTACGAGCAGTACTTC.